This T cell receptor beta chain was captured in a study of CD8+CD57+ T cells in acquired aplastic anemia. Study at large: Recorded DNA amounts for sorted CD4+ and CD8+ cells had an average of 3.2 ug.

Genomic DNA provided the template from which TCR beta VDJ and CDR3 profiles were obtained. TCRdb redid the calling of the reads with MiXCR, one entry per CDR3 protein. The table includes 450,000 to 600,000 distinct CDR3 sequences, roughly 34% detected once. Patients chosen for sequencing had CD8+CD57+ cells that had expanded, as shown by flow cytometry. Patients had received no therapy at the time of blood sampling. The CDR3 is 16 residues long. The J segment lost 6 bases and the V segment lost 0 bases, leaving 5 bases of the junction unmatched. CDR1 and CDR2 (germline): LGHDT, YNNKEL (reference sequence). Study observations and caveats: Sharing between patients and controls was observed for around 27 CD8+ CDR3 sequences.

Comments on this clonotype: The target antigen is unknown.

This chain links TRBV3-1 with TRBJ1-5, with 10 bases fitting TRBD1. The sequenced material came from sorted CD4+, CD8+, or CD8+CD57+ T cells (not recorded which) from PBMCs. This receptor was obtained from a human donor with aplastic anemia. CDR3 in amino acids: CASSQDLGTGAQPQHF. DNA for the CDR3: TGTGCCAGCAGCCAAGATCTTGGGACAGGGGCTCAGCCCCAGCATTTT.